The 2 T cell receptor beta chains presented below share a single source sample, sequenced in a study of tumour-infiltrating T cells in Burkitt lymphoma. Here immunoSEQ multiplex PCR was the method, and the copy in TCRdb shows in-frame clones only, minus some. Of some 14,000 clones listed, 60% to 80% were seen once; the top ten hold more than 5.5%. The sequenced sample consisted of tumor tissue. The receptors were gathered from a human donor with diffuse large B-cell lymphoma.

The chain joins TRBV5-4 to TRBJ2-1; 13 bases are shared with TRBD2. V trimming: 4 bases; J trimming: 7 bases; junction bases outside the gene matches: 5. The CDR3 sequence is 15 residues long. Looked up from germline, CDR1 is SGHNT and CDR2 is YYREEE (reference sequence). CDR3 sequence: CASSRTSGSPNEQFF. The DNA for the CDR3 is TGTGCCAGCAGCCGGACTAGCGGGAGTCCAAATGAGCAGTTCTTC.

This chain uses TRBV6-1 with TRBJ2-3, with D maybe TRBD2 (6 bases). Per germline, CDR1 MNHNS and CDR2 SASEGT. The CDR3 has 14 amino acids. V lost 11 bases and J lost 5, with 20 bases in between. CDR3 in DNA: TGTGCCGTAGGGAGACGGGAGAAGGAAGATACGCAGTATTTT. Amino acids: CAVGRREKEDTQYF.